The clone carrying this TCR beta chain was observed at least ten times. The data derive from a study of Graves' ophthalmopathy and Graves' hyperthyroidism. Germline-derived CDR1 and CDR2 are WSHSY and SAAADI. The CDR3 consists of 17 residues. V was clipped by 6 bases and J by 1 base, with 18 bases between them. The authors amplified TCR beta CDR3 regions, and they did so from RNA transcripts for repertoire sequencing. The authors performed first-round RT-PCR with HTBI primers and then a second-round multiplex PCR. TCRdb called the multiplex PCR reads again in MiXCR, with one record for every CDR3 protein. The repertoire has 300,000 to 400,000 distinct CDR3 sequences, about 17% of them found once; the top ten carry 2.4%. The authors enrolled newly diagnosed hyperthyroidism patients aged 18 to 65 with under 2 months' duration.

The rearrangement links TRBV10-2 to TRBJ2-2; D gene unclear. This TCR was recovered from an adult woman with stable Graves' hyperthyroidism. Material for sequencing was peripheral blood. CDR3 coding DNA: TGCGCCAGCAGCGTAACCAGACAAGTCCGGAACACCGGGGAGCTGTTTTTT. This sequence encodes CASSVTRQVRNTGELFF.